This T cell receptor beta chain was sequenced in a study of shared clonotypes between healthy human individuals. Study-level results: Clonotype sharing among donors likely depends on sequencing depth.

CD4+ cells underwent separation, giving CD45RA+ naive and CD45RA-negative memory subsets. This clone occurred once. Its antigen is currently unknown. Each replicate PCR on the sorted subsets used about 0.2 ug DNA (around 30,000 T cell genomes). Libraries were prepared by immunoSEQ multiplex PCR; TCRdb keeps only in-frame clonotypes and omits some of them. The sample has some 630,000 clones, roughly 78% seen once. The CDR3 spans 14 residues. Per germline, CDR1 LNHNV and CDR2 YYDKDF (reference sequence). The germline V and J ends were trimmed by 0 bases and 5 bases, with 11 bases remaining between them. This receptor was identified in a woman in her thirties in good health. The chain combines TRBV15 with TRBJ2-7; the D gene is possibly TRBD2 (6 bases). The sample consisted of memory CD4+ T cells sorted from blood. Subset indicated: CD45RA-negative fraction. The CDR3 region is CATSRELATHEQYF. The CDR3, as DNA: TGTGCCACCAGCAGAGAACTAGCTACCCACGAGCAGTACTTC. Looking up the rest from reference TRBV15 and TRBJ2-7 gives the full variable domain: DAMVIQNPRYQVTQFGKPVTLSCSQTLNHNVMYWYQQKSSQAPKLLFHYYDKDFNNEADTPDNFQSRRPNTSFCFLDIRSPGLGDTAMYLCATSRELATHEQYFGPGTRLTVT.